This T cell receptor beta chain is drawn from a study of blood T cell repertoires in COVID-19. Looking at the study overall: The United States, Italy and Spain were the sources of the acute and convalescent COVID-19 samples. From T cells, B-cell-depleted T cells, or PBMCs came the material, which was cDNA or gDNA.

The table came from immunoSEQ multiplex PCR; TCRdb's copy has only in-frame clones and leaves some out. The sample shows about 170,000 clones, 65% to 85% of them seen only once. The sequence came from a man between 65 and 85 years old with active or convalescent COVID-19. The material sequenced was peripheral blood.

In DNA, the CDR3 is TGTGCCAGCAGCCCGGCCGACAGGTCCCGACCCCTCCACTTT. This codes for CASSPADRSRPLHF. The V and J genes are TRBV7-2 and TRBJ1-6, with D perhaps matching TRBD1 (6 bases). V was trimmed by 5 bases and J by 12 bases, leaving 17 bases between them. The CDR3 extends over 14 amino acids. Germline lookup yields CDR1 SGHTA and CDR2 FQGNSA.